This T cell receptor beta chain was sequenced in a study of B cell selection in AIRE deficiency. Of note for this clone: Its antigen is as yet unknown.

TCRdb's table, derived via immunoSEQ multiplex PCR, lists solely in-frame clones and lacks some. The sample carries 20,000 to 25,000 clones, 85% to 95% recorded once. Germline lookup yields CDR1 KGHSH and CDR2 LQKENI. This CDR3 is built from 12 residues. V shed 4 bases and J shed 8 bases, with 8 bases lying between them. Sorted regulatory T cells were CD4-positive, CD25-high and CD127-low or negative. The study, taken as a whole, reports: About 33% of healthy-donor shared Treg TCRbeta sequences appeared in patient Tconv cells.

The receptor's source is a human donor in good health. The sequenced material came from CD4+CD25+ Tregs sorted from PBMCs. The chain is built from TRBV18 and TRBJ2-2; D gene unclear. CDR3 loop: CASSQPPGELFF. The CDR3 DNA reads TGTGCCAGCTCACAGCCCCCAGGGGAGCTGTTTTTT.